What follows is one TCR beta chain and its context. The antigen is undetermined. V lost 1 base, J lost 5 bases, and 8 bases lay in between. The germline V gene has CDR1 SGHTA and CDR2 FQGTGA. The CDR3 is 14 residues long. These data come from a study of long-term antiretroviral therapy in people with HIV. Study-level findings and limits: Post-ART, diversity grew, though it stayed under transplant donor control levels. HIV repertoire CDR3 lengths ranged less widely than those of controls.

Every participant gave one or more pre-ART and two or more post-ART PBMC samples. Everyone in the study who had HIV was treated in the United States. Running of the v3.0 immunoSEQ assay took place at survey level. Measured with immunoSEQ multiplex PCR; TCRdb has only the in-frame clones, and not every one. The sample carries 15,000 to 20,000 clones, approximately 90% recorded once. This rearrangement joins TRBV7-3 to TRBJ2-2; a weak D match, TRBD1 (5 bases). This TCR came from a man in his forties or fifties with HIV. Sequenced here: unsorted PBMCs, sampled 6.9 years after starting antiretroviral therapy. The chain's CDR3 is CASSLNQGTGELFF. CDR3 DNA: TGTGCCAGCAGCTTAAACCAGGGTACCGGGGAGCTGTTTTTT.